This entry features one T cell receptor beta chain sequence. Its cognate antigen is unknown. The sample belongs to a study of T cell responses to AZD1222 COVID-19 vaccine. J was trimmed by 4 bases and V by 8 bases; bases with no gene match: 6. The CDR3 loop spans 13 amino acids. CDR1 and CDR2 (germline): SNHLY, FYNNEI. Sequencing used immunoSEQ multiplex PCR; TCRdb keeps in-frame clones, though not all of them. The sample comprises 60,000 to 90,000 clones, around 90% of which are singletons, and 18% rests with the top ten. General study findings and limits: Among spike-specific TCRs, nearly half reportedly target unmutated variant regions. There were mostly white British donors and more females than males, and clonal diversity was possibly underestimated. Repertoires were collected only later (after the peak T cell response had occurred). Spike-specific TCR breadth and depth were elevated following two AZD1222 doses.

This clonotype originated in an adult who received the AZD1222 COVID-19 vaccine. The sequencing used peripheral blood, collected 28 days after the second AZD1222 dose. The rearrangement joins TRBV2 to TRBJ2-7; 9 bases line up with TRBD1. CDR3 in amino acids: CASGGQGSYEQYF. The DNA of the CDR3 is TGTGCCAGCGGGGGACAGGGTTCTTACGAGCAGTACTTC.